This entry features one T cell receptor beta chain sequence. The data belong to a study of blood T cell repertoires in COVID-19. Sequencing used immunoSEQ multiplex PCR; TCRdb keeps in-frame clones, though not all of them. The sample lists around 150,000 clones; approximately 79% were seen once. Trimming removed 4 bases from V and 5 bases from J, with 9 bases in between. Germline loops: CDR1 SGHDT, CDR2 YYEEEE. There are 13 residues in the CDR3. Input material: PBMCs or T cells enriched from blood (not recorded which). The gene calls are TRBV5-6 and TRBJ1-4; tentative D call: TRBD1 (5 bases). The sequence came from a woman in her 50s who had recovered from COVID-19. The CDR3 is CASSQGFNEKLFF. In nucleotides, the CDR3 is TGTGCCAGCAGCCAGGGATTCAATGAAAAACTGTTTTTT.